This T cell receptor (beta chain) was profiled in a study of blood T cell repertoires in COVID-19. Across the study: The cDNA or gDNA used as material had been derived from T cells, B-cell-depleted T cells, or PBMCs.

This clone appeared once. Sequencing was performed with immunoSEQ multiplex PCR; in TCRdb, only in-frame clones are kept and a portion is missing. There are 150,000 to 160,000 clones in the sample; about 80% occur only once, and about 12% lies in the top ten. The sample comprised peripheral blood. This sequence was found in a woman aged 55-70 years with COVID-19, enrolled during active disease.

The CDR3 sequence: CASSFPSESEQFF. In nucleotides, the CDR3 is TGTGCCAGCAGTTTCCCCAGTGAAAGTGAGCAGTTCTTC. The V gene is TRBV6-6, the J gene TRBJ2-1, with D unresolved. Looked up from germline, CDR1 is MNHNY and CDR2 is SVGAGI (reference sequence). Trimming stripped 4 bases from V and 9 bases from J, with 13 bases between. The length of the CDR3 is 13 residues.